This T cell receptor (beta chain) is from a study of OX40 agonist ivuxolimab in advanced cancers. Study-wide context: Patients were dosed with the agonistic anti-OX40 (CD134) antibody ivuxolimab. The study reported partial responses in three patients: one hepatocellular carcinoma, two cutaneous melanoma.

The repertoire was sequenced with immunoSEQ multiplex PCR; TCRdb's copy has only in-frame clones and lacks some. The table has about 48,000 clones, 83% seen once. The CDR3 is 14 residues long. V lost 3 bases and J lost 1, with 8 bases in between. Germline-derived CDR1 and CDR2 are SEHNR and FQNEAQ (reference sequence). Study results and caveats: Partial responders dosed at 0.1-3.0 mg/kg displayed clonal expansion ranking among the lowest.

Concerning this clone itself: Its matching antigen is unknown.

This material consisted of CD4+ or CD8+ T cells sorted from blood, taken in a trial of the OX40 agonist ivuxolimab. The receptor was isolated from an adult with an advanced solid tumor such as melanoma, head and neck, liver or kidney cancer. This sequence joins TRBV7-9 and TRBJ2-3; D not certain. Here the CDR3 DNA reads TGTGCCAGCAGCTTTTTTACTGGCACAGATACGCAGTATTTT. This translates into CASSFFTGTDTQYF.